This is a list of T cell receptor beta chains from one sample in a study of T cell repertoires in cytomegalovirus infection. TCRdb reanalysed the reads using MiXCR and keeps one entry per CDR3 protein. The sample holds 70,000 to 75,000 distinct CDR3 sequences; over 3.5% are singletons and the top ten take under 25%. Sample: PBMCs. The receptors originated from a human donor in good health (CMV status not recorded). Some clones in this sample may be carry-over from other donors' samples. Each CDR3 is given with its conserved first and last residue. The order of the fields is V gene, J gene, CDR3 protein.

>TRBV7-2|TRBJ2-1
CASSSSVNEQFF
>TRBV11-3|TRBJ1-2
CASSSSDANGYTF
>TRBV7-2|TRBJ2-7
CASSAGRGPREQYF
>TRBV6-6|TRBJ1-1
CAMLTGKGKAFF
>TRBV7-2|TRBJ2-4
CASSSGGGIQYF
>TRBV6-1|TRBJ1-1
CASSQKSNTEAFF
>TRBV7-2|TRBJ1-2
CASSPSPPDRERFYGYTF
>TRBV7-2|TRBJ2-1
CASSLEGTSGAREQFF
>TRBV28|TRBJ2-7
CASTGSRYEQYF
>TRBV7-9|TRBJ2-1
CASSVGGGKRDEQFF
>TRBV7-6|TRBJ2-2
CASRSLAGAGTGELFF
>TRBV7-2|TRBJ1-5
CASSSTPVPQHF
>TRBV6-2/TRBV6-3|TRBJ1-1
CASSYAGWTEAFF
>TRBV11-2|TRBJ2-1
CASSLVGKTYNEQFF
>TRBV7-2|TRBJ2-3
CASRPTTLTDTQYF
>TRBV18|TRBJ1-5
CASSPGTGYSNQPQHF
>TRBV6-2/TRBV6-3|TRBJ2-7
CASSNAEGRHEQYF
>TRBV4-3|TRBJ2-7
CASSQVGTGGSPYEQYF
>TRBV6-1|TRBJ2-2
CASSHGQSSGGELFF
>TRBV11-3|TRBJ2-7
CASSLGPMNYEQYF
>TRBV12-3/TRBV12-4|TRBJ1-2
CASSLSGGGYGYTF
>TRBV19|TRBJ1-1
CASDNTIEAFF
>TRBV7-8|TRBJ1-4
CASSRDRGVEKLFF
>TRBV25-1|TRBJ2-3
CASSRDRPNTQYF
>TRBV12-3/TRBV12-4|TRBJ2-1
CASRIKRLAGSSYNEQFF
>TRBV7-6|TRBJ1-1
CASSLVQNTEAFF
>TRBV29-1|TRBJ2-1
CSVVRLAGAYNEQFF
>TRBV7-2|TRBJ1-5
CASSLVHDSNQPQHF
>TRBV28|TRBJ1-1
CASSQAGQGAPEAFF
>TRBV7-3|TRBJ2-6
CAGSLKGQNSGANVLTF
>TRBV7-8|TRBJ2-2
CASQGRTGELFF
>TRBV29-1|TRBJ1-1
CSVLGQGYTEAFF
>TRBV19|TRBJ2-3
CASRTPGTGTDTQYF
>TRBV7-2|TRBJ1-2
CASSFGGQGGYTF
>TRBV7-2|TRBJ1-2
CASSLQGSGYYGYTF
>TRBV7-2|TRBJ2-5
CARERDQETQYF
>TRBV6-2/TRBV6-3|TRBJ2-7
CASSYSRQEGPYYEQYF
>TRBV7-4|TRBJ2-5
CASSWGTGNQETQYF
>TRBV28|TRBJ1-1
CASSLGRGDTEAFF
>TRBV29-1|TRBJ2-7
CSASRGVPYEQYF
>TRBV7-2|TRBJ1-5
CASSLVRQPNQPQHF
>TRBV11-2|TRBJ2-3
CASSPRQGMITDTQYF
>TRBV7-4|TRBJ2-3
CASSFGGPGLTDTQYF
>TRBV7-8|TRBJ2-1
CASSLVRVPYNEQFF
>TRBV19|TRBJ2-3
CASCGLPQDTQYF
>TRBV7-2|TRBJ2-4
CASSLRQFGGDAAKNIQYF
>TRBV12-3/TRBV12-4|TRBJ2-3
CASRLGGRGTDTQYF
>TRBV7-3|TRBJ2-1
CASSPTSGNYNEQFF
>TRBV6-1|TRBJ2-3
CASSDLGGQGNTDTQYF
>TRBV11-2|TRBJ2-5
CASSRDDETQYF
>TRBV7-2|TRBJ2-1
CASSLESGVRDEQFF
>TRBV10-3|TRBJ1-1
CAIRVDSEAFF